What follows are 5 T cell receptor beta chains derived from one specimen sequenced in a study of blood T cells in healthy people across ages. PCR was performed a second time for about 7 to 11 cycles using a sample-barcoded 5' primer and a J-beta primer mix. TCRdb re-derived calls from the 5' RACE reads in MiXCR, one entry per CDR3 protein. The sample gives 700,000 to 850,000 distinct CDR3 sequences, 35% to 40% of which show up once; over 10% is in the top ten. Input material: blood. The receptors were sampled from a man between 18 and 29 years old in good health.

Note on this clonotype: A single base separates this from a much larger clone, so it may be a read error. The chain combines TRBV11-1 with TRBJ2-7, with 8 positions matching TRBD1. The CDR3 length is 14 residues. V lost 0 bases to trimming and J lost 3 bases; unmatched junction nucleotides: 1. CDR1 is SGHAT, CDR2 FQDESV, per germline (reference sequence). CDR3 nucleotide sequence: TGTGCCAGCAGCTTAGCGGGACAGGTCTACGAGCAGTACTTC. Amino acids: CASSLAGQVYEQYF.

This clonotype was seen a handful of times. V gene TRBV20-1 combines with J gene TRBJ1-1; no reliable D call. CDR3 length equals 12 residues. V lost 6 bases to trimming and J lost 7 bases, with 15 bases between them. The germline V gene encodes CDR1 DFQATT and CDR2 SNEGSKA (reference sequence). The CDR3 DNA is TGCAGTGCGTCCAACATGGAGCGTGAAGCTTTCTTT. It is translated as CSASNMEREAFF.

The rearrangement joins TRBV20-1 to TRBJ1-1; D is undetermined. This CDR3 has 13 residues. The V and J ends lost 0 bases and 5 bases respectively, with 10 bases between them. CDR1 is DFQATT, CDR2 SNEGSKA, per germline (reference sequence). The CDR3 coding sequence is TGCAGTGCTAGAGAATGGCCAGCTACTGAAGCTTTCTTT. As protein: CSAREWPATEAFF.

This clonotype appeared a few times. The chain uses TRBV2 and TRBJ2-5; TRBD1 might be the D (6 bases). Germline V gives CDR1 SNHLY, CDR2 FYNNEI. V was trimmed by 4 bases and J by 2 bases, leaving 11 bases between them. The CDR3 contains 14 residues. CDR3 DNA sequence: TGTGCCAGCAGTGGCCGCACAGGGCAAGAGACCCAGTACTTC. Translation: CASSGRTGQETQYF.

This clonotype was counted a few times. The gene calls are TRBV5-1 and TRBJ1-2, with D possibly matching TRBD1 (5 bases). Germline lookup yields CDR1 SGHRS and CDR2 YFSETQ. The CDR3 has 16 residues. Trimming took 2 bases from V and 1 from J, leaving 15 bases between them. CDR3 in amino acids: CASSFGANRNNYGYTF. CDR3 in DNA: TGCGCCAGCAGCTTCGGGGCGAACCGAAATAACTATGGCTACACCTTC.